This T cell receptor (beta chain) was sequenced for a study of beta chain features in type 1 diabetes. TCRB transcripts that were expressed got sequenced, as all of the isolated RNA had been reverse transcribed. TCRdb keeps only in-frame clones here, not all; method: immunoSEQ multiplex PCR. The sample records some 150,000 clones, about a tenth being singletons. This CDR3 has 15 residues. The V end lost 6 bases, the J end lost 7 bases, and 19 bases lay between the germline ends. Germline CDR1 MDHEN, CDR2 SYDVKM. The study, taken as a whole, reports: Cells expressing TCR highly could be over-represented by cDNA sequencing.

This clone was counted only a few times. The antigen remains undetermined. The TCR was taken from a man aged 18 to 30 in good health. The chain recombines TRBV28 with TRBJ1-5, with TRBD1 as a possible D gene (6 bases). The sequencing sample was made of central memory CD4+ T cells from blood. The CDR3 nucleotides are TGTGCCAGCAGGCTAAACACAGGGATTTGGCAGCCCCAGCATTTT. This gives the protein CASRLNTGIWQPQHF.